This TCR beta chain came from a study of blood T cell repertoires in COVID-19. Overall study: PBMCs, B-cell-depleted T cells, or T cells were the source of the cDNA or gDNA that made up the material.

This clone was picked up one time. Original handling: From reference gene primer amplification, estimates of nucleated cell counts were derived. The data were produced by immunoSEQ multiplex PCR, yet TCRdb's version contains in-frame clones alone and is incomplete. V and J calls and clone size are copied from that table; D and trimming were computed from the DNA. The table records 130,000 to 150,000 clones, under 90% of them present only once. The germline V and J ends were trimmed by 8 bases and 2 bases, with 13 bases remaining between them. The CDR3 runs to 12 residues. Germline CDR1 and CDR2: SQVTM and ANQGSEA.

This TCR derives from a woman over 75 in a cohort sampled during active or convalescent COVID-19. This rearrangement joins TRBV29-1 to TRBJ2-7, with D maybe TRBD1 (5 bases). Sequences were obtained from peripheral blood. CDR3: CSLRAFPYEQYF. Here the CDR3 DNA reads TGCAGCCTCAGGGCGTTTCCCTACGAGCAGTACTTC.